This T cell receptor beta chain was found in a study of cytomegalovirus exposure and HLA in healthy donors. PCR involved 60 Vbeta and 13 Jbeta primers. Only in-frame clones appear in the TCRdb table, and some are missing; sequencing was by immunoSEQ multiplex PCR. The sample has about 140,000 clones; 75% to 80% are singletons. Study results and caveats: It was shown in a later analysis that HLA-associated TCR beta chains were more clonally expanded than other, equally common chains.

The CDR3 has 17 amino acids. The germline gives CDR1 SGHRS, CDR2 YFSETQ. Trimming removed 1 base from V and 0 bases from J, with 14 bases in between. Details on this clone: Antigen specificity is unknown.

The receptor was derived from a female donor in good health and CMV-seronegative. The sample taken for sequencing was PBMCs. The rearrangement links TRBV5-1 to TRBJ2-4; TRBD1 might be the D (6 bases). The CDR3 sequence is CASSLLAGVEAKNIQYF. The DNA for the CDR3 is TGCGCCAGCAGCTTGCTGGCAGGGGTTGAAGCCAAAAACATTCAGTACTTC.